These 17 T cell receptor beta chains were all obtained from the same sample, sequenced in a study of PD-1 blockade in mismatch repair-deficient tumors. The antigens of these receptors remain unknown. The time point here: approximately 9-day in vitro stimulation with candidate neoantigen peptide 6. Using immunoSEQ multiplex PCR, the repertoire was profiled, and TCRdb retains in-frame clones only, with some absent. In the table there are about 14,000 clones, around 83% of which are singletons. The input for sequencing was cells cultured in vitro, taken from a patient treated with pembrolizumab. These receptors were collected from an adult with mismatch repair-deficient cancer.

This chain uses TRBV5-3 with TRBJ2-1; TRBD1 matches at 9 bases. TRBV5-3 is sorted into the ORF group, with uncertain function. J lost 2 bases, V lost 0 bases, and 0 bases had no gene match. The length of the CDR3 is 15 residues. The CDR3 reads CARSLGDRAYNEQFF. The CDR3 nucleotides read TGTGCCAGAAGCTTGGGGGACAGGGCCTACAATGAGCAGTTCTTC.

The chain joins TRBV7-8 to TRBJ1-5; 8 nucleotides line up with TRBD1. This CDR3 has 15 residues. In germline, CDR1 is SGHVS, CDR2 FQNEAQ. V lost 1 base, J lost 5 bases, and 4 bases stayed unmatched. CDR3 sequence: CASSLGTGSDQPQHF. The DNA for the CDR3 is TGTGCCAGCAGCTTAGGGACAGGGTCCGATCAGCCCCAGCATTTT. Based on the CDR3 plus reference TRBV7-8 and TRBJ1-5, the full variable domain is GAGVSQSPRYKVAKRGQDVALRCDPISGHVSLFWYQQALGQGPEFLTYFQNEAQLDKSGLPSDRFFAERPEGSVSTLKIQRTQQEDSAVYLCASSLGTGSDQPQHFGDGTRLSIL.

This clone occurred once. Written as DNA, the CDR3 is TGTGCCAGCAGCTTAGGGGTGGCGGGATCCTACGAGCAGTACTTC. It encodes CASSLGVAGSYEQYF. V gene TRBV11-3 combines with J gene TRBJ2-7; D possibly corresponds to TRBD2 (6 bases). Per the germline V gene, CDR1 is SGHNT and CDR2 is YENEEA. CDR3 length: 15 amino acids. With 1 base removed from V and 1 base from J, the gap between germline ends came to 11 bases.

The chain carries TRBV19 and TRBJ2-1; TRBD2 aligns across 16 bases. V lost 6 bases, J lost 3 bases, and 2 bases stayed unmatched. CDR1 is LNHDA, CDR2 SQIVND, per germline (reference sequence). The CDR3 length is 16 residues. The CDR3 protein is CASRGLAGGHYNEQFF. The CDR3 bases are TGTGCCAGTAGGGGACTAGCGGGAGGGCACTACAATGAGCAGTTCTTC.

The chain carries TRBV27 and TRBJ1-1; D uncertain. The CDR3 totals 14 residues. V was shortened by 7 bases and J by 4 bases, with 16 bases between the two germline ends. The germline gives CDR1 MNHEY, CDR2 SMNVEV (reference sequence). CDR3 sequence reads: CASIGDGLITEAFF. The CDR3 bases are TGTGCCAGCATAGGAGACGGATTGATCACTGAAGCTTTCTTT.

The rearrangement joins TRBV27 to TRBJ2-1, with 8 bases matching TRBD2. Germline V lookup: CDR1 MNHEY, CDR2 SMNVEV (reference sequence). The CDR3 sequence is 15 residues long. Trimming removed 0 bases from V and 8 bases from J; junction bases left unmatched: 6. The CDR3 DNA reads TGTGCCAGCAGTTTATCTTTGAGCGGGAGCTATGAGCAGTTCTTC. Protein sequence: CASSLSLSGSYEQFF.

This clone was found once. The chain couples TRBV7-6 to TRBJ2-1; 7 bases agree with TRBD2. CDR3 length equals 15 residues. Germline V gene lookup returns CDR1 SGHVS and CDR2 FNYEAQ. V lost 5 bases to trimming and J lost 4 bases; unmatched junction nucleotides: 8. CDR3 loop: CASSIIAGYYNEQFF. The CDR3 bases are TGTGCCAGCAGCATCATAGCGGGCTATTACAATGAGCAGTTCTTC.

V and J are TRBV6-1 and TRBJ2-2; TRBD2 is a possible D gene (7 bases). The V end lost 4 bases, the J end lost 11 bases, and 17 bases lay between the germline ends. This CDR3 comprises 14 residues. Germline V CDR1 and CDR2: MNHNS, SASEGT. DNA for the CDR3: TGTGCCAGCAGTGTTCGGCGGGGGCGGATAGAGCTGTTTTTT. Protein: CASSVRRGRIELFF.

V gene TRBV5-1 combines with J gene TRBJ2-1; no reliable D call. The CDR3 runs to 12 residues. Per germline, CDR1 SGHRS and CDR2 YFSETQ. V was cut by 6 bases and J by 5 bases, with 9 bases left in between. CDR3 nucleotides: TGCGCCAGCAATGTCGGAGACAATGAGCAGTTCTTC. Residues: CASNVGDNEQFF.

The chain is built from TRBV30 and TRBJ1-4, with 9 positions matching TRBD1. The CDR3 contains 16 residues. Losses at the gene ends were 1 base for V and 12 bases for J; bases not matched to a gene: 15. In germline, CDR1 is GTSNPN, CDR2 SVGIG (reference sequence). The CDR3 DNA follows: TGTGCCTGGAGTGCCTTTGGACAGGGGCTTGGAAAGGAACTGTTTTTT. It yields the protein CAWSAFGQGLGKELFF.

The V call is TRBV29-1, the J call TRBJ1-5; D gene unclear. The V end was cut by 4 bases, the J end by 1 base, with 5 bases between. Germline CDR1 reads SQVTM; CDR2 reads ANQGSEA. There are 12 residues in the CDR3. CDR3 loop: CSVGESNQPQHF. DNA of the CDR3: TGCAGCGTTGGGGAGAGCAATCAGCCCCAGCATTTT.

The CDR3 loop is CASSPTGMVGGELFF. The CDR3 DNA sequence: TGTGCCAGCAGCCCGACAGGGATGGTGGGAGGGGAGCTGTTTTTT. The V gene is TRBV28, the J gene TRBJ2-2, with TRBD1 identical over 7 bases. The CDR3 contains 15 residues. Germline V CDR1 and CDR2: MDHEN, SYDVKM. V lost 6 bases, J lost 8 bases, and 12 bases stayed unmatched.

The chain couples TRBV19 to TRBJ2-1; the match to TRBD2 covers 11 bases. The CDR3 is made up of 15 amino acids. Germline V gene sequence: CDR1 LNHDA, CDR2 SQIVND (reference sequence). Trimming cost V 4 bases and J 3 bases; bases outside gene matches: 2. The CDR3 bases are TGTGCCAGTAGTACGGGACTAGCGGTCTACAATGAGCAGTTCTTC. Amino acid sequence: CASSTGLAVYNEQFF. The variable domain in full, completed from reference TRBV19 and TRBJ2-1, reads DGGITQSPKYLFRKEGQNVTLSCEQNLNHDAMYWYRQDPGQGLRLIYYSQIVNDFQKGDIAEGYSVSREKKESFPLTVTSAQKNPTAFYLCASSTGLAVYNEQFFGPGTRLTVL.

This clone was detected once. The chain recombines TRBV7-2 with TRBJ2-7; D is perhaps TRBD2 (5 bases). This CDR3 has 14 residues. CDR1 and CDR2 from the germline V gene are SGHTA and FQGNSA. The V and J ends lost 8 bases and 0 bases respectively, with 14 bases between them. Written as DNA, the CDR3 is TGTGCCAGCGGCCAGCGGACTCCCTCCTACGAGCAGTACTTC. This codes for CASGQRTPSYEQYF.

The chain recombines TRBV5-8 with TRBJ2-5, with TRBD2 as a possible D gene (6 bases). The V end was cut by 0 bases, the J end by 7 bases, with 22 bases between. Per the germline V gene, CDR1 is SGHTS and CDR2 is YDEGEE. The CDR3 length is 17 residues. The CDR3 nucleotides are TGTGCCAGCAGCTTGGCCCCAGCGGGTCCGGCTCGAGGGACCCAGTACTTC. Protein product: CASSLAPAGPARGTQYF.

This clone was counted a single time. The chain is built from TRBV7-9 and TRBJ1-6; a possible D gene is TRBD1 (5 bases). V was cut by 6 bases and J by 4 bases, with 16 bases left in between. Germline CDR1 SEHNR, CDR2 FQNEAQ (reference sequence). The CDR3 spans 16 residues. CDR3 in DNA: TGTGCCAGCAGACGCCCGGGGGGAGGATATAATTCACCCCTCCACTTT. It translates to CASRRPGGGYNSPLHF. Full variable domain (rest looked up from reference TRBV7-9 and TRBJ1-6): DTGVSQNPRHKITKRGQNVTFRCDPISEHNRLYWYRQTLGQGPEFLTYFQNEAQLEKSRLLSDRFSAERPKGSFSTLEIQRTEQGDSAMYLCASRRPGGGYNSPLHFGNGTRLTVT.

This CDR3 is CASSPRLAGGSDEQFF. The CDR3 nucleotides are TGTGCCAGCAGTCCACGTCTAGCGGGAGGGAGCGATGAGCAGTTCTTC. The chain uses TRBV27 and TRBJ2-1; 12 nucleotides agree with TRBD2. Germline-derived CDR1 and CDR2 are MNHEY and SMNVEV (reference sequence). The CDR3 loop spans 16 amino acids. Losses at the gene ends were 5 bases for V and 8 bases for J; bases not matched to a gene: 10.